This T cell receptor (beta chain) was sequenced for a study of cytomegalovirus exposure and HLA in healthy donors. Whole-study results and caveats: As immune exposure information, only CMV serostatus was available.

Primers included in the PCR were 60 Vbeta and 13 Jbeta primers. The protocol was immunoSEQ multiplex PCR, while the TCRdb copy is restricted to in-frame clones and leaves out a portion. The sample includes over 200,000 clones, more than 75% seen only once; the top ten take over 1%. As concerns this clone: Its antigen is unidentified.

Material for sequencing was PBMCs. The sequence came from a human donor in good health.

In DNA, the CDR3 is TGTGCCAGCAGCTTTCTCGCGGGAGAAGGGGGTGCAGAGACCCAGTACTTC. Protein sequence: CASSFLAGEGGAETQYF. The chain links TRBV5-6 to TRBJ2-5; perhaps TRBD2 as D (7 bases). This CDR3 is 17 amino acids long. With 2 bases removed from V and 4 bases from J, the gap between germline ends came to 21 bases. Per the germline V gene, CDR1 is SGHDT and CDR2 is YYEEEE.